This T cell receptor beta chain stems from a study of Ad26.COV2.S vaccination and SARS-CoV-2 variants. Study-level background: Ad26.COV2.S arm of COV1001 included the donor.

This clone was counted between two and nine times. CDR1 and CDR2 (germline): SEHNR, FQNEAQ (reference sequence). This CDR3 is built from 14 residues. Trimming shortened V by 0 bases and J by 7 bases, and 9 bases separated the two germline ends. The assay was immunoSEQ multiplex PCR, and TCRdb's table has in-frame clones only and misses some. The data contain about 430,000 clones, roughly 90% of them singletons. Regarding treatment: roughly 18 received Ad26.COV2.S at low or high dose, single or two shots; roughly 5 received placebo; per-sample allocation not given. Samples were taken on day 63 after the first vaccine or placebo injection. An Ad26 vector was used to express Wuhan-strain SARS-CoV-2 spike as the vaccine.

The genes are TRBV7-9 and TRBJ1-4; D not resolved. Sequenced here: peripheral blood, sampled in a trial of Ad26.COV2.S vaccine versus placebo. This receptor was identified in a person between 18 and 59 years old who received the Ad26.COV2.S COVID-19 vaccine or a placebo. In DNA, the CDR3 is TGTGCCAGCAGCTTAGCACAATTCCCTGAAAAACTGTTTTTT. Protein: CASSLAQFPEKLFF.